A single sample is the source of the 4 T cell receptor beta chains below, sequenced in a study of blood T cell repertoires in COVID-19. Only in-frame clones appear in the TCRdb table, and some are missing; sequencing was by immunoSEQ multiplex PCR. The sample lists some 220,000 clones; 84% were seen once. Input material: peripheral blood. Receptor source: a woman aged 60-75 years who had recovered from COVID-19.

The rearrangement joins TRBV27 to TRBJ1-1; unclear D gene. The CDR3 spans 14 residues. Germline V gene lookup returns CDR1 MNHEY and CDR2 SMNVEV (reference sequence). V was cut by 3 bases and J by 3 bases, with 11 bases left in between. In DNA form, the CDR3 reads TGTGCCAGCAGTTTTAAGGAGACCGACACTGAAGCTTTCTTT. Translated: CASSFKETDTEAFF.

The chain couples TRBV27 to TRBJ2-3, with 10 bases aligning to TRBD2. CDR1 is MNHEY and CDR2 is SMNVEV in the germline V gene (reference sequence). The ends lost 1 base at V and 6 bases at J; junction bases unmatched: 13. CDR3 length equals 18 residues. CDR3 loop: CASSLLGGAGGPMDTQYF. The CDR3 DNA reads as TGTGCCAGCAGTTTATTGGGAGGAGCGGGGGGGCCGATGGATACGCAGTATTTT.

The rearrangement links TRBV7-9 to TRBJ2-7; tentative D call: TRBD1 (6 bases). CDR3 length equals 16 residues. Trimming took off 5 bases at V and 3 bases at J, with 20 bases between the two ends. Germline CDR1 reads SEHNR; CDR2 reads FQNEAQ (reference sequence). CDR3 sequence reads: CASSLFPLGRGYEQYF. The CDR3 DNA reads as TGTGCCAGCAGCCTCTTCCCCTTGGGCAGGGGCTACGAGCAGTACTTC.

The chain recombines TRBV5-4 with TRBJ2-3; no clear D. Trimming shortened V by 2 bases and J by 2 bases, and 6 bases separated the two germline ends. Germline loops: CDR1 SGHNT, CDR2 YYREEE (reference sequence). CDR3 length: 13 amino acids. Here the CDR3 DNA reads TGTGCCAGCAGCTTAGAACTCACAGATACGCAGTATTTT. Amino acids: CASSLELTDTQYF.